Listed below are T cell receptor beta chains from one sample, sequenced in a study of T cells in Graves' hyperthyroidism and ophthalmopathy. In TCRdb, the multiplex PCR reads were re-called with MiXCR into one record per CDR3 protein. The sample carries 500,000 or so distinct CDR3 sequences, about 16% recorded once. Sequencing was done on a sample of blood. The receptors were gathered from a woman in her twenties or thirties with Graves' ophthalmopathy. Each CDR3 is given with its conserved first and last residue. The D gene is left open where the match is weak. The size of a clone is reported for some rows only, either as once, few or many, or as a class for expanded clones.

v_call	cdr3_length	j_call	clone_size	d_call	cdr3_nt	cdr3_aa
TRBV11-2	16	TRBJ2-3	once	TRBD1	TGTGCCAGCAGCTTGACCGGGACAGGGGGCAGAGATACGCAGTATTTT	CASSLTGTGGRDTQYF
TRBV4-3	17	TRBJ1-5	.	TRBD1	TGCGCCAGCAGCGATTGGTCAGGGGGGGACCATTATCAGCCCCAGCATTTT	CASSDWSGGDHYQPQHF
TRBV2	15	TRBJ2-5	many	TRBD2	TGTGCCAGCAGCGTGGGACTAGCGGGGCAAGAGACCCAGTACTTC	CASSVGLAGQETQYF
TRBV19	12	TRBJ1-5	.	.	TGTGCCAGTAGTAGAGTGGAAGGGCCCCAGCATTTT	CASSRVEGPQHF
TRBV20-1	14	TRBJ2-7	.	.	TGCAGTACCCAAGGGGCGACGGCGATCTACGAGCAGTACTTC	CSTQGATAIYEQYF
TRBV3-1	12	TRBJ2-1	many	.	TGTGCCAGCAGCCATGCGGACAATGAGCAGTTCTTC	CASSHADNEQFF
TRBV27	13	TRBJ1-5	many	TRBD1	TGTGCCAGCAGACAGGGGGTTGAACAGCCCCAGCATTTT	CASRQGVEQPQHF
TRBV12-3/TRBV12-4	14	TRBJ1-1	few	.	TGTGTCAGCAGTTCCCGGGGGGTGAACACTGAAGCTTTCTTT	CVSSSRGVNTEAFF
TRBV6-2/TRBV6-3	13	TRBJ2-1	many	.	TGTGCCAGCAGTTCGGACGGTTACAATGAGCAGTTCTTC	CASSSDGYNEQFF
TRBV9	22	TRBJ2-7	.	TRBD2	TGTGCCAGCAGCCCACGAACCCCAACCGGGACTAGCGGTTACCTCTTTCCAGACGAGCAGTACTTC	CASSPRTPTGTSGYLFPDEQYF
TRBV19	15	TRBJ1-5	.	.	TGTGCCAGTAGTAGGGGAGTTTCTAGCAATCAGCCCCAGCATTTT	CASSRGVSSNQPQHF
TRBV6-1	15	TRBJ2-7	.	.	TGTGCCAGCATTACGTCGGGCGGACAGAACTACGAGCAGTACTTC	CASITSGGQNYEQYF
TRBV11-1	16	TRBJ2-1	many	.	TGTGCCAGCAGCTCAGACACAGGGAGGATTAACAATGAGCAGTTCTTC	CASSSDTGRINNEQFF
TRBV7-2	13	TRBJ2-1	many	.	TGTGCCAGCAGCTCCTTTGCTATTCCTCAGCAGTTCTTC	CASSSFAIPQQFF
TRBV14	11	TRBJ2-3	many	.	TGTGCCAGCAGAAAGTTTGATACGCAGTATTTT	CASRKFDTQYF
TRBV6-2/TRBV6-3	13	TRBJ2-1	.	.	TGTGCCAGCAGTTACTCGATCAGGAATGAGCAGTTCTTC	CASSYSIRNEQFF
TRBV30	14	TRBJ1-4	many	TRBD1	TGTGCCTGGAGGGGGACAGGCCCGAATGAAAAACTGTTTTTT	CAWRGTGPNEKLFF
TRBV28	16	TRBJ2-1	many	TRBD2	TGTGCCAGCAGTCGTGCCTCCCTAGCGGCCCACAATGAGCAGTTCTTC	CASSRASLAAHNEQFF
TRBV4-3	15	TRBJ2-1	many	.	TGCGCCAGCAGCCAAGAGGGGACTCTCGACAATGAGCAGTTCTTC	CASSQEGTLDNEQFF
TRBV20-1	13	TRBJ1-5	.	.	TGCAGTGCTAGAGATCAGTCCAATCAGCCCCAGCATTTT	CSARDQSNQPQHF
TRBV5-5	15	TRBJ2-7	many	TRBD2	TGTGCCAGCAGCTTGGTCGGCGGGAGGGGAGGGGAGCAGTACTTC	CASSLVGGRGGEQYF
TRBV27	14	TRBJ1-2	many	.	TGTGCCAGCAGTTCCCCGGGTTTGCGCTATGGCTACACCTTC	CASSSPGLRYGYTF
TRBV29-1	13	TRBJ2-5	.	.	TGCAGCGTACCCGGGAGAACACTGGAGACCCAGTACTTC	CSVPGRTLETQYF
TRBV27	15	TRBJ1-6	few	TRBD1	TGTGCCAGCAGTTCCCGGGACAGGGGAAGGTCACCCCTCCACTTT	CASSSRDRGRSPLHF
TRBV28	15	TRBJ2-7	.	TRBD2	TGTGCCAGCAGTCCTACTAGCGGGAGGTTAACCGAGCAGTACTTC	CASSPTSGRLTEQYF
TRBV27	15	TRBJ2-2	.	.	TGTGCCAGCAGTCGCCCCGGGACTGGCACGGTGGAGCTGTTTTTT	CASSRPGTGTVELFF
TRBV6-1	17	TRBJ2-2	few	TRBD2	TGTGCCAGCAGTTATAGGACTAGCGGGAAAAGGGCCGGGGAGCTGTTTTTT	CASSYRTSGKRAGELFF
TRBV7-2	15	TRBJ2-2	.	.	TGTGCCAGCAGCAATCACAGGGCGAACACCGGGGAGCTGTTTTTT	CASSNHRANTGELFF
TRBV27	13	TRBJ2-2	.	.	TGTGCCAGCAGCCGACCGCCCACCGGGGAGCTGTTTTTT	CASSRPPTGELFF
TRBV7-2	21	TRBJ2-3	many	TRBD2	TGTGCCAGCACCCGTTTGAGGCTAGCGGGATCACTTCGAGGGAGCACAGATACGCAGTATTTT	CASTRLRLAGSLRGSTDTQYF
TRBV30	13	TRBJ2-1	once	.	TGTGCCTGGAGTCGGTTCCAATCCAATGAGCAGCTCTTC	CAWSRFQSNEQLF
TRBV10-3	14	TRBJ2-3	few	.	TGTGCCACCGGGGGCGGGAGTGCCGCAGATACGCAGTATTTT	CATGGGSAADTQYF
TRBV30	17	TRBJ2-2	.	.	TGTGCCTGGAGTGTAGGCAGACGAGGGGCCGTAAAATGGGAGCTGTTTTTT	CAWSVGRRGAVKWELFF
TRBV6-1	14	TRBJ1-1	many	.	TGTGCCAGCAGGACGGTTGTACTTCGGACTGAAGCTTTCTTT	CASRTVVLRTEAFF
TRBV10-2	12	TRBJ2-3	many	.	TGCGCCAGCACCCCCACCGAGGGTACGCAGTATTTT	CASTPTEGTQYF
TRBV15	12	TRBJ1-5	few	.	TGTGCCACCAGCAGAGGAAATCAGCCCCAGCATTTT	CATSRGNQPQHF
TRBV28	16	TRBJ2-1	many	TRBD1	TGTGCCGGACAGGATAGTTCAAGTAGGTCCATGAATGAGCAGTTCTTC	CAGQDSSSRSMNEQFF
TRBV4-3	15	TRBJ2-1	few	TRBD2	TGCGCCAGCAGCCTAGAACCGGGACTAGCGGACCAGCAGTTCTTC	CASSLEPGLADQQFF
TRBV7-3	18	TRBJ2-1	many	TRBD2	TGTGCCAGCAGCCCCCGGACTAGCGGGGCTCTTGGGTACAATGAGCAGTTCTTC	CASSPRTSGALGYNEQFF
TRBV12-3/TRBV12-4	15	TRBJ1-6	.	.	TGTGCCAGCAGTTTGAGCACAGTTAACAGTTCACCCCTCCACTTT	CASSLSTVNSSPLHF
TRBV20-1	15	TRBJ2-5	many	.	TGCAGTGCTTACACAGGGGGAGGGTTTGGAGAGACCCAGTACTTC	CSAYTGGGFGETQYF
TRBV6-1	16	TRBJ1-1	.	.	TGTGCCAGCAGGGACCCTGGGACCCTAGGAGGCACTGAAGCTTTCTTT	CASRDPGTLGGTEAFF
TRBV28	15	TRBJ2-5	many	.	TGTGCCAGCAGTTTAACAGGGAAGTTGATGGAGACCCAGTACTTC	CASSLTGKLMETQYF
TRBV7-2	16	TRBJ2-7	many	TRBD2	TGTGCCAGCAGCAGAGTAGGGAGCGGGAGTGGCTACGAGCAGTACTTC	CASSRVGSGSGYEQYF
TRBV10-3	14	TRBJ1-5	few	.	TGTGCCATCAGTGAGTCTCAGAGCAATCAGCCCCAGCATTTT	CAISESQSNQPQHF
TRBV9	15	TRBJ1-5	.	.	TGTGCCAGCAGCGTAGCTCAAAGAGACGGGCAGCCCCAGCATTTT	CASSVAQRDGQPQHF
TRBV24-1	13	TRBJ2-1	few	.	TGTGCCACCAGTGACAGGGAATTGTATGAGCAGTTCTTC	CATSDRELYEQFF
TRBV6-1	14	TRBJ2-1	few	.	TGTGCCAGCTGGGGAATCGGCCTGGACAATGAGCAGTTCTTC	CASWGIGLDNEQFF